This TCR beta chain derives from a study of CD8 T cells in ankylosing spondylitis. Study results and limitations: In ankylosing spondylitis blood, a motif of seven or eight highly homologous TCR beta variants appeared characteristic. Clones tied to disease were said to be significantly enriched in matched ankylosing spondylitis synovial fluid.

This clonotype was seen ten or more times. The antigen is not known. The TCR beta libraries were generated through quantitative 5'-RACE incorporating molecular barcodes. From the 5' RACE reads, TCRdb called clonotypes with MiXCR, one entry per CDR3 protein. The table includes about 540,000 distinct CDR3 sequences, approximately 11% detected once. Sequencing was carried out using blood, either unsorted or a sorted T cell fraction (not recorded which). This clonotype originated in a male donor with ankylosing spondylitis.

The DNA of the CDR3 is TGCAGTGCTAGGGAGGGGACTAGCGGGAGGGGGGATGAGCAGTTCTTC. It codes for CSAREGTSGRGDEQFF. The gene calls are TRBV20-1 and TRBJ2-1; 16 nucleotides match TRBD2. This CDR3 spans 16 amino acids. The V and J ends lost 3 bases and 8 bases, in that order; junction bases with no gene match: 7. Germline CDR1 and CDR2: DFQATT and SNEGSKA (reference sequence).